Shown below are 28 T cell receptor beta chains from a single sample sequenced in a study of identical twins. TCRdb fed the 5' RACE reads into MiXCR, producing one record per CDR3 protein. This repertoire shows some 760,000 distinct CDR3 sequences, 15% to 20% found once; its top ten account for less than 15%. This sample also belongs to another study, concerning T cells expressing NK-cell markers.

The sample was PBMCs. The source of these receptors is a woman aged 18-29 years in good health.

This clonotype was found a few times. The chain has TRBV20-1 and TRBJ2-1; maybe TRBD1 (5 bases). This CDR3 is built from 13 residues. Germline V gene lookup returns CDR1 DFQATT and CDR2 SNEGSKA (reference sequence). V was clipped by 2 bases and J by 4 bases, with 9 bases between them. The CDR3 nucleotides read TGCAGTGCTAGACAGACAGTTTACAATGAGCAGTTCTTC. Protein: CSARQTVYNEQFF.

The rearrangement links TRBV10-1 to TRBJ2-1; D possibly matches TRBD1 or TRBD2 (5 bases each). Germline values: CDR1 WNHNN, CDR2 SYGVQD (reference sequence). Trimming shortened V by 4 bases and J by 3 bases, and 13 bases separated the two germline ends. This CDR3 region has 15 residues. CDR3 residues: CASSATGPHYNEQFF. As DNA, the CDR3 is TGCGCCAGCAGTGCTACGGGACCCCACTACAATGAGCAGTTCTTC.

This chain links TRBV7-7 with TRBJ2-1, with TRBD2 identical over 10 bases. This CDR3 has 19 residues. With 1 base clipped from V and 7 bases from J, the junction kept 16 bases outside the gene matches. Germline loops: CDR1 SSHAT, CDR2 FNYEAQ (reference sequence). CDR3 coding DNA: TGTGCCAGCAGCTTAGTGGCCCCTGAGCGGGAGGGCCCCGGGAATGAGCAGTTCTTC. Protein sequence: CASSLVAPEREGPGNEQFF. Full variable domain (outside the CDR3, taken from reference TRBV7-7 and TRBJ2-1): GAGVSQSPRYKVTKRGQDVTLRCDPISSHATLYWYQQALGQGPEFLTYFNYEAQPDKSGLPSDRFSAERPEGSISTLTIQRTEQRDSAMYRCASSLVAPEREGPGNEQFFGPGTRLTVL.

This clonotype has a handful of counts. The chain combines TRBV7-8 with TRBJ2-3; tentatively, D is TRBD2 (6 bases). This CDR3 comprises 16 residues. CDR1 SGHVS and CDR2 FQNEAQ come from the germline V gene. The V end lost 5 bases, the J end lost 2 bases, and 17 bases lay between the germline ends. The CDR3: CASSPASAGFTDTQYF. The CDR3 DNA follows: TGTGCCAGCAGCCCAGCTAGCGCAGGTTTCACAGATACGCAGTATTTT.

The V call is TRBV4-3, the J call TRBJ2-2; D is undetermined. V was trimmed by 2 bases and J by 6 bases, leaving 7 bases between them. Germline assignment: CDR1 LGHNA and CDR2 YSLEER. This CDR3 region has 13 residues. CDR3 region: CASSQRQSGELFF. The CDR3 bases are TGCGCCAGCAGCCAAAGGCAGTCCGGGGAGCTGTTTTTT.

The CDR3: CASNQIGNSPLHF. DNA of the CDR3: TGTGCCAGCAATCAAATCGGGAATTCACCCCTCCACTTT. The chain has TRBV12-3 or TRBV12-4 and TRBJ1-6; D is ambiguous. V dropped 7 bases and J dropped 7 bases, with 11 bases sitting between them. The CDR3 covers 13 residues.

This clonotype was seen a single time. This CDR3 fails to terminate in the conserved phenylalanine or tryptophan, so it likely reflects a read error. CDR3 amino acids: CASPGLSTDTQYL. The CDR3 DNA follows: TGTGCCAGCCCAGGGCTTAGCACAGATACGCAGTATCTT. The chain employs TRBV2 and TRBJ2-3; maybe TRBD1 (5 bases). CDR3 size: 13 residues. Trimming removed 8 bases at V and 0 bases at J, with 9 bases between. Germline CDR1 and CDR2: SNHLY and FYNNEI.

The chain links TRBV7-9 to TRBJ2-7; D unresolved. This CDR3 spans 15 amino acids. Trimming pared 2 bases from V and 4 bases from J, leaving 15 bases between. Germline CDR1 SEHNR, CDR2 FQNEAQ (reference sequence). The CDR3 DNA reads TGTGCCAGCAGCTTACAAGGCGGTCTGGGGTACGAGCAGTACTTC. As protein: CASSLQGGLGYEQYF.

This chain uses TRBV7-9 with TRBJ2-7, with D hard to call. The CDR3 loop spans 15 amino acids. Germline CDR1 SEHNR, CDR2 FQNEAQ (reference sequence). V lost 5 bases and J 2 bases, leaving 16 bases between the germline ends. In nucleotides, the CDR3 is TGTGCCAGCAGCCCGATAGGTAGAGGCGCCTACGAGCAGTACTTC. It encodes CASSPIGRGAYEQYF.

This clonotype was seen many times. The chain links TRBV20-1 to TRBJ2-5; D perhaps matches TRBD1 (6 bases). The germline V and J ends were trimmed by 0 bases and 7 bases, with 9 bases remaining between them. Germline V CDR1 and CDR2: DFQATT, SNEGSKA (reference sequence). CDR3 length equals 12 residues. CDR3 sequence reads: CSARDQQGTQYF. CDR3 nucleotide sequence: TGCAGTGCTAGAGACCAACAGGGGACCCAGTACTTC.

This chain connects TRBV20-1 to TRBJ1-2; D remains ambiguous. Germline loops: CDR1 DFQATT, CDR2 SNEGSKA (reference sequence). The CDR3 extends over 17 amino acids. Trimming removed 0 bases at V and 6 bases at J, with 23 bases between. For the CDR3, the DNA is TGCAGTGCTAGAGATTCGGGAGGCGTTGATTCGTGGGATGGCTACACCTTC. Translation gives CSARDSGGVDSWDGYTF.

In this sample, this clonotype turned up a few times. The genes are TRBV12-3 or TRBV12-4 and TRBJ2-7; D is undetermined. The CDR3 runs to 12 residues. The germline V and J ends were trimmed by 4 bases and 2 bases, with 6 bases remaining between them. In DNA form, the CDR3 reads TGTGCCAGCAGTTCACTCCCCTACGAGCAGTACTTC. It is translated as CASSSLPYEQYF.

J is TRBJ2-3 and V is TRBV3-1; D gene ambiguous. Germline lookup yields CDR1 LGHDT and CDR2 YNNKEL (reference sequence). CDR3 length: 16 residues. V gave up 2 bases and J gave up 1 base, with 13 bases separating them. The CDR3 DNA reads TGTGCCAGCAGCCAACCCTTTGGGCGGCGCACAGATACGCAGTATTTT. Residues: CASSQPFGRRTDTQYF.

V usage is TRBV5-1 and J usage is TRBJ2-1; tentatively, D is TRBD1 or TRBD2 (5 bases each). V gave up 2 bases and J gave up 7 bases, with 10 bases separating them. Germline values: CDR1 SGHRS, CDR2 YFSETQ. This CDR3 comprises 13 residues. The CDR3 loop is CASSFMWGNEQFF. The DNA of the CDR3 is TGCGCCAGCAGCTTCATGTGGGGGAATGAGCAGTTCTTC.

V is TRBV5-5 and J is TRBJ2-7; the D is unclear. Trimming removed 2 bases at V and 9 bases at J, with 12 bases between. The CDR3 contains 12 residues. Germline V lookup: CDR1 SGHKS, CDR2 YYEKEE (reference sequence). The CDR3 is CASSLIGAGQYF. The DNA of the CDR3 is TGTGCCAGCAGCTTAATCGGAGCTGGGCAGTACTTC.

The chain recombines TRBV2 with TRBJ2-7; 10 bases fit TRBD1. CDR1 SNHLY and CDR2 FYNNEI come from the germline V gene. V was clipped by 8 bases and J by 6 bases; unmatched bases: 4. There are 12 residues in the CDR3. The CDR3 loop reads CASDRGRSEQYF. The CDR3 coding sequence is TGTGCCAGCGACAGGGGGCGAAGCGAGCAGTACTTC.

V usage is TRBV25-1 and J usage is TRBJ1-4; D call uncertain. CDR1 is MGHDK, CDR2 SYGVNS, per germline. The CDR3 is made up of 15 amino acids. V lost 1 base and J 2 bases, leaving 8 bases between the germline ends. CDR3 protein: CASSELGGTNEKLFF. The CDR3 nucleotides read TGTGCCAGCAGTGAATTAGGCGGGACTAATGAAAAACTGTTTTTT.

This clonotype was seen more than once but under ten times. The J gene is TRBJ2-7, the V gene TRBV5-1, with TRBD2 matching 7 bases. Germline assignment: CDR1 SGHRS and CDR2 YFSETQ. The junction had 5 bases not matched to a gene; V was cut back by 1 base and J by 1 base. This CDR3 has 15 amino acids. The CDR3 reads CASSLRLAASYEQYF. The DNA of the CDR3 is TGCGCCAGCAGCTTGAGGCTAGCGGCATCCTACGAGCAGTACTTC.

The chain combines TRBV7-2 with TRBJ2-5; TRBD1 is a possible D gene (6 bases). This CDR3 contains 15 residues. Germline V gene sequence: CDR1 SGHTA, CDR2 FQGNSA. The V gene lost 1 base and the J gene lost 5 bases, with 14 bases spanning the gap. The CDR3 DNA reads TGTGCCAGCAGCTTAGTCAGGGGCAATATGGAGACCCAGTACTTC. It yields the protein CASSLVRGNMETQYF.

This clonotype was seen a handful of times. This rearrangement joins TRBV20-1 to TRBJ1-2; the D is unclear. Germline CDR1 is DFQATT and CDR2 is SNEGSKA (reference sequence). Deletions cut 6 bases from V and 4 bases from J, with 9 bases between. CDR3 length: 11 amino acids. The CDR3 here is CSAGASYGYTF. CDR3 nucleotide sequence: TGCAGTGCCGGTGCCTCCTATGGCTACACCTTC.

This clonotype was seen a handful of times. The rearrangement joins TRBV6-5 to TRBJ2-7, with 10 bases matching TRBD2. Germline V lookup: CDR1 MNHEY, CDR2 SVGAGI. This CDR3 is built from 15 residues. Unmatched junction bases numbered 4, after V lost 2 bases and J lost 3 bases. This CDR3 is CASSYLSGGIYEQYF. CDR3 DNA sequence: TGTGCCAGCAGTTACCTTAGCGGGGGGATCTACGAGCAGTACTTC.

In this sample, this clonotype turned up a few times. V is TRBV6-2 or TRBV6-3 and J is TRBJ2-1, with D unclear. V gave up 1 base and J gave up 6 bases, with 4 bases separating them. Germline values: CDR1 MNHEY, CDR2 SVGEGT. The CDR3 consists of 12 residues. The CDR3 DNA sequence: TGTGCCAGCAGTTACTTTGGCAATGAGCAGTTCTTC. Amino acid sequence: CASSYFGNEQFF.

This clonotype has a handful of counts. The V and J genes are TRBV27 and TRBJ2-7; D might be TRBD1 or TRBD2, each matching 6 bases. The CDR3 runs to 14 residues. Germline CDR1 and CDR2: MNHEY and SMNVEV (reference sequence). V lost 7 bases and J lost 5, with 18 bases in between. DNA of the CDR3: TGTGCCAGCATGGGGGGCCGGTCGAACGACGAGCAGTACTTC. Translating it yields CASMGGRSNDEQYF.

This clonotype was counted between two and nine times. The chain combines TRBV7-6 with TRBJ2-3; the D gene could be TRBD1 or TRBD2 (5 bases each). CDR1 is SGHVS and CDR2 is FNYEAQ in the germline V gene. The V end lost 6 bases, the J end lost 6 bases, and 19 bases lay between the germline ends. This CDR3 region has 15 residues. CDR3 in DNA: TGTGCCAGCAGTTCCAGGCAGGGAGAATCCGATACGCAGTATTTT. Its protein product is CASSSRQGESDTQYF.

This clonotype was seen only a few times. This rearrangement joins TRBV6-5 to TRBJ2-1, with D unresolved. The CDR3 is made up of 12 amino acids. Germline CDR1 and CDR2: MNHEY and SVGAGI. V dropped 5 bases and J dropped 8 bases, with 10 bases sitting between them. The CDR3: CASSNPGHEQFF. CDR3 nucleotides: TGTGCCAGCAGTAACCCAGGCCATGAGCAGTTCTTC.

The CDR3 bases are TGCGCCAGCAGCCAAGCGCCTAGCGGGGATACGCAGTATTTT. Translating gives CASSQAPSGDTQYF. The rearrangement links TRBV5-1 to TRBJ2-3; 8 bases fit TRBD2. From germline, CDR1 is SGHRS and CDR2 YFSETQ. The CDR3 extends over 14 amino acids. V was pared by 4 bases and J by 6 bases, with 7 bases of the junction left unmatched.

This clonotype was found a few times. The rearrangement links TRBV4-1 to TRBJ2-3, with 8 bases aligning to TRBD1. This CDR3 region has 16 residues. CDR1 and CDR2 from the germline V gene are MGHRA and YSYEKL. Trimming removed 7 bases from V and 2 bases from J; junction bases left unmatched: 11. The CDR3 protein is CASTSSPRGLTDTQYF. CDR3 nucleotide sequence: TGCGCCAGCACCTCATCCCCCAGGGGGCTCACAGATACGCAGTATTTT.

The chain is built from TRBV7-3 and TRBJ1-1; 9 bases agree with TRBD1. V dropped 6 bases and J dropped 1; count of bases not matched to a gene: 6. This CDR3 comprises 15 residues. CDR1 is SGHTA and CDR2 is FQGTGA in the germline V gene. This CDR3 is CASSSLGQGNTEAFF. The CDR3 DNA follows: TGTGCCAGCAGTTCGTTGGGACAGGGGAACACTGAAGCTTTCTTT.